This passage covers 32 T cell receptor beta chains from one sample sequenced in a study of technical replicates of blood from several donors. Here immunoSEQ multiplex PCR was the method, and the copy in TCRdb shows in-frame clones only, minus some. The sample shows roughly 69,000 clones, 85% to 90% of them seen only once. The sequenced sample consisted of PBMCs. All receptors derive from a human donor in good health. Some clones in this sample may be carry-over from other donors' samples.

CDR3 nucleotide sequence: TGCGCCAGCAGCCTAGACTATCCGTTCCCGAATGAGCAGTTCTTC. As protein: CASSLDYPFPNEQFF. This rearrangement joins TRBV4-3 to TRBJ2-1; D possibly corresponds to TRBD2 (5 bases). The V end was cut by 4 bases, the J end by 7 bases, with 17 bases between. The CDR3 length is 15 residues. CDR1 is LGHNA and CDR2 is YSLEER in the germline V gene.

V and J are TRBV7-2 and TRBJ1-5; unclear D gene. CDR1 is SGHTA, CDR2 FQGNSA, per germline. This CDR3 has 16 residues. V was pared by 4 bases and J by 0 bases, with 13 bases between. CDR3 coding DNA: TGTGCCAGCAGCTCTCGCACGAGTCCTAGCAATCAGCCCCAGCATTTT. It encodes CASSSRTSPSNQPQHF.

A single count supports this clone. V usage is TRBV6-5 and J usage is TRBJ1-6, with D perhaps matching TRBD1 (5 bases). In germline, CDR1 is MNHEY, CDR2 SVGAGI. The CDR3 runs to 16 residues. Trimming cost V 4 bases and J 3 bases, with 13 bases left between them. The chain's CDR3 is CASSFRVGFYNSPLHF. The CDR3 DNA reads as TGTGCCAGCAGTTTCAGGGTGGGATTCTATAATTCACCCCTCCACTTT.

The chain is built from TRBV7-2 and TRBJ2-7; 10 bases line up with TRBD2. V gave up 2 bases and J gave up 0 bases; unmatched junction bases: 7. This CDR3 has 17 residues. CDR1 and CDR2 (germline): SGHTA, FQGNSA. The DNA for the CDR3 is TGTGCCAGCAGCTTAAGTCTAGCGGGAGATATCTCCTACGAGCAGTACTTC. It encodes CASSLSLAGDISYEQYF.

This chain connects TRBV2 to TRBJ2-3, with TRBD1 matching 9 bases. Germline CDR1 and CDR2: SNHLY and FYNNEI. V was pared by 6 bases and J by 1 base, with 5 bases of the junction left unmatched. The CDR3 covers 15 residues. The CDR3 region has the DNA TGTGCCAGCAGCAGACAGGGGGAGGGCACAGATACGCAGTATTTT. It specifies CASSRQGEGTDTQYF.

This chain links TRBV5-4 with TRBJ2-4, with TRBD1 identical over 7 bases. Losses at the gene ends were 3 bases for V and 0 bases for J; bases not matched to a gene: 9. This CDR3 has 17 amino acids. The germline gives CDR1 SGHNT, CDR2 YYREEE (reference sequence). This CDR3 reads CASSSGTVTLAKNIQYF. The CDR3 DNA follows: TGTGCCAGCAGCTCCGGGACAGTTACACTAGCCAAAAACATTCAGTACTTC.

The chain joins TRBV9 to TRBJ2-5; 7 nucleotides agree with TRBD2. The germline V gene has CDR1 SGDLS and CDR2 YYNGEE. The trim removed 2 bases at V and 5 bases at J, leaving 9 bases unmatched. The CDR3 sequence is 15 residues long. CDR3 sequence: CASSVGPGLQETQYF. As DNA, the CDR3 is TGTGCCAGCAGCGTCGGACCGGGACTACAGGAGACCCAGTACTTC.

CDR3 protein: CASSQMGRDSKAFF. CDR3 bases: TGTGCCAGCAGCCAAATGGGAAGGGACAGCAAAGCTTTCTTT. The J gene is TRBJ1-1, the V gene TRBV7-3; 7 bases are shared with TRBD1. Germline V gives CDR1 SGHTA, CDR2 FQGTGA. The CDR3 covers 14 residues. After removal of 5 bases from V and 9 bases from J, the junction contained 12 bases not matched to a gene.

The rearrangement links TRBV7-2 to TRBJ1-2; the match to TRBD1 covers 7 bases. The CDR3 is 15 amino acids. Germline V gives CDR1 SGHTA, CDR2 FQGNSA. The ends lost 5 bases at V and 5 bases at J; junction bases unmatched: 11. The CDR3 DNA sequence: TGTGCCAGCAGCGGGAGTAGGGCAGGGGGTTATGGCTACACCTTC. It is translated as CASSGSRAGGYGYTF.

The chain carries TRBV6-5 and TRBJ1-2; no definite D call. The V and J ends lost 7 bases and 5 bases respectively, with 11 bases between them. The CDR3 sequence is 12 residues long. Germline V gene data show CDR1 as MNHEY and CDR2 as SVGAGI. Written as DNA, the CDR3 is TGTGCCAGCACCTCAGGAGGGTATGGCTACACCTTC. Its translation is CASTSGGYGYTF.

The CDR3 reads CASSDSTKAGEQFF. The CDR3 DNA follows: TGTGCCAGCAGTGACTCGACCAAAGCGGGTGAGCAGTTCTTC. The chain uses TRBV6-4 and TRBJ2-1; maybe TRBD2 (6 bases). The CDR3 is made up of 14 amino acids. Trimming took 0 bases from V and 9 from J, leaving 12 bases between them. Germline CDR1 is MRHNA and CDR2 is SNTAGT.

This clone was detected only once. This chain links TRBV7-9 with TRBJ2-1; 8 positions agree with TRBD2. Unmatched junction bases numbered 3, after V lost 1 base and J lost 4 bases. Germline-derived CDR1 and CDR2 are SEHNR and FQNEAQ (reference sequence). This CDR3 has 15 residues. The CDR3 protein is CASSLVRGGYNEQFF. As DNA, the CDR3 is TGTGCCAGCAGCTTAGTACGGGGGGGTTACAATGAGCAGTTCTTC.

This chain joins TRBV6-6 and TRBJ2-3, with a weak D call TRBD1 (6 bases). From germline, CDR1 is MNHNY and CDR2 SVGAGI (reference sequence). This CDR3 is 16 amino acids long. Between the trimmed V and J ends, which lost 6 bases and 6 bases, there was a span of 22 bases. CDR3 in amino acids: CASRDGTTNPRDTQYF. Written as DNA, the CDR3 is TGTGCCAGCAGAGACGGGACAACAAATCCTCGGGATACGCAGTATTTT.

This rearrangement joins TRBV28 to TRBJ1-3; D might be TRBD1 (6 bases). The V end lost 8 bases, the J end lost 4 bases, and 15 bases lay between the germline ends. The germline CDR1 and CDR2 sequences are MDHEN and SYDVKM. The CDR3 contains 14 residues. The DNA of the CDR3 is TGTGCCAGCGGGATACGAGACAGGGGAAACACCATATATTTT. Its translation is CASGIRDRGNTIYF.

The V and J genes are TRBV7-6 and TRBJ2-3, with 15 bases fitting TRBD2. From germline, CDR1 is SGHVS and CDR2 FNYEAQ. With V trimmed by 4 bases and J by 2 bases, 10 bases remained unmatched. The CDR3 runs 19 residues. CDR3 bases: TGTGCCAGCAGCTCAGGACTAGCGGGGGGGTCCTACCCCACAGATACGCAGTATTTT. Its translation: CASSSGLAGGSYPTDTQYF.

The genes are TRBV30 and TRBJ1-2; no clear D. V lost 2 bases and J 7 bases, leaving 8 bases between the germline ends. CDR3 length equals 11 residues. CDR1 and CDR2 from the germline V gene are GTSNPN and SVGIG (reference sequence). CDR3 bases: TGTGCCTGGAGTAACGGGGTTGGCTACACCTTC. Translation gives CAWSNGVGYTF.

This rearrangement joins TRBV7-9 to TRBJ2-7, with 7 nucleotides matching TRBD1. V was clipped by 5 bases and J by 6 bases; unmatched bases: 10. The CDR3 is 14 amino acids. The germline CDR1 and CDR2 sequences are SEHNR and FQNEAQ (reference sequence). CDR3 sequence: CASSQRDSRSEQYF. The CDR3 DNA reads as TGTGCCAGCAGCCAAAGGGACAGCCGTTCCGAGCAGTACTTC.

About this clone itself: Distinct nucleotide sequences in the sample also encode this CDR3. The rearrangement joins TRBV5-4 to TRBJ2-3, with D perhaps matching TRBD2 (6 bases). The CDR3 length is 15 residues. The V end was cut by 0 bases, the J end by 0 bases, with 8 bases between. CDR1 is SGHNT and CDR2 is YYREEE in the germline V gene (reference sequence). The CDR3 is CASSLVGTSTDTQYF. In nucleotides, the CDR3 is TGTGCCAGCAGCTTGGTAGGGACTAGCACAGATACGCAGTATTTT.

The chain carries TRBV7-2 and TRBJ2-3; possible D gene TRBD1, 5 bases. Per the germline V gene, CDR1 is SGHTA and CDR2 is FQGNSA. This CDR3 spans 15 amino acids. V lost 4 bases and J lost 7, with 18 bases in between. CDR3 coding DNA: TGTGCCAGCAGCTCAGGACGTAGGACAACGTATACGCAGTATTTT. Its protein product is CASSSGRRTTYTQYF.

The rearrangement links TRBV27 to TRBJ1-1; D unresolved. Germline V gives CDR1 MNHEY, CDR2 SMNVEV (reference sequence). The CDR3 runs 13 residues. V gave up 2 bases and J gave up 1 base, with 5 bases separating them. DNA of the CDR3: TGTGCCAGCAGTTTAAACGGGAACACTGAAGCTTTCTTT. Encoded protein: CASSLNGNTEAFF.

This clone was recorded only once. The V call is TRBV21-1, the J call TRBJ2-1; the table's D call, TRBD1, was not checked against the DNA. TRBV21-1 is listed as a pseudogene. This CDR3 has 18 residues. The CDR3 loop is CASSKNVGDRVWRNEQFF. The CDR3 DNA reads TGTGCCAGCAGCAAAAACGTCGGGGACAGGGTCTGGAGGAATGAGCAGTTCTTC.

The rearrangement uses TRBV4-1 and TRBJ2-7, with TRBD2 as a possible D gene (5 bases). The germline CDR1 and CDR2 sequences are MGHRA and YSYEKL. Trimming took off 4 bases at V and 4 bases at J, with 23 bases between the two ends. CDR3 length equals 17 residues. This CDR3 is CASSRGEFALDSYEQYF. Here the CDR3 DNA reads TGCGCCAGCAGCCGTGGAGAGTTCGCACTAGATTCTTACGAGCAGTACTTC.

The chain is built from TRBV9 and TRBJ2-2, with 13 bases aligning to TRBD2. The CDR3 is 18 residues long. V lost 5 bases, J lost 5 bases, and 12 bases stayed unmatched. Germline V gene lookup returns CDR1 SGDLS and CDR2 YYNGEE. CDR3 DNA: TGTGCCAGCAGTCACGGGACTAGCGGGGCGCGGGGAACCGGGGAGCTGTTTTTT. Amino acid sequence: CASSHGTSGARGTGELFF.

The chain employs TRBV30 and TRBJ1-1; D remains ambiguous. Germline-derived CDR1 and CDR2 are GTSNPN and SVGIG (reference sequence). Trimming shortened V by 3 bases and J by 0 bases, and 11 bases separated the two germline ends. This CDR3 comprises 14 residues. CDR3 region: CAWRKQSMNTEAFF. The CDR3, as DNA: TGTGCCTGGAGAAAACAGAGTATGAACACTGAAGCTTTCTTT.

This clone was seen more than once but under ten times. This chain connects TRBV5-5 to TRBJ1-5; D is perhaps TRBD1 (6 bases). Germline assignment: CDR1 SGHKS and CDR2 YYEKEE (reference sequence). This CDR3 contains 14 residues. V was clipped by 4 bases and J by 6 bases, with 14 bases between them. The chain's CDR3 is CASSPRGSPQPQHF. The CDR3 DNA reads TGTGCCAGCAGCCCTAGGGGGTCCCCTCAGCCCCAGCATTTT.

This clone occurred a few times. The chain combines TRBV4-3 with TRBJ2-7; TRBD1 matches at 11 bases. CDR1 is LGHNA and CDR2 is YSLEER in the germline V gene. Trimming removed 1 base from V and 0 bases from J; junction bases left unmatched: 2. This CDR3 is 16 amino acids long. The CDR3 is CASSQGDRGSSYEQYF. Here the CDR3 DNA reads TGCGCCAGCAGCCAAGGGGACAGGGGGAGCTCCTACGAGCAGTACTTC.

V gene TRBV18 combines with J gene TRBJ1-1, with D possibly matching TRBD1 (5 bases). This CDR3 has 16 amino acids. V gave up 1 base and J gave up 0 bases, with 12 bases separating them. CDR1 is KGHSH, CDR2 LQKENI, per germline. In nucleotides, the CDR3 is TGTGCCAGCTCACCACAGGGGCCCATCATGAACACTGAAGCTTTCTTT. Its protein is CASSPQGPIMNTEAFF.

This chain joins TRBV4-1 and TRBJ1-2; 8 bases map to TRBD1. In germline, CDR1 is MGHRA, CDR2 YSYEKL. This CDR3 region has 13 residues. The trim removed 3 bases at V and 14 bases at J, leaving 11 bases unmatched. The CDR3 region is CASSHLADRVRTF. CDR3 bases: TGCGCCAGCAGCCATTTGGCGGACAGGGTAAGGACCTTC.

The chain carries TRBV5-1 and TRBJ2-4; TRBD1 might be the D (6 bases). Between the trimmed V and J ends, which lost 5 bases and 7 bases, there was a span of 22 bases. Germline V CDR1 and CDR2: SGHRS, YFSETQ. CDR3 size: 16 residues. CDR3 nucleotides: TGCGCCAGCAGTTTTGACACAGGGATTTCTGGTAACATTCAGTACTTC. Translated: CASSFDTGISGNIQYF. Combining the CDR3 with reference TRBV5-1 and TRBJ2-4 gives the whole variable domain KAGVTQTPRYLIKTRGQQVTLSCSPISGHRSVSWYQQTPGQGLQFLFEYFSETQRNKGNFPGRFSGRQFSNSRSEMNVSTLELGDSALYLCASSFDTGISGNIQYFGAGTRLSVL.

DNA of the CDR3: TGCGCCAGCAGCCCAGGACAGGGTCCGGCCTTTTATGGCTACACCTTC. This codes for CASSPGQGPAFYGYTF. The chain carries TRBV4-1 and TRBJ1-2; 8 bases map to TRBD1. This CDR3 is built from 16 residues. J lost 5 bases, V lost 4 bases, and 12 bases had no gene match. Germline loops: CDR1 MGHRA, CDR2 YSYEKL.

The chain has TRBV5-1 and TRBJ1-1; D remains unclear. Trimming stripped 0 bases from V and 3 bases from J, with 9 bases between. The germline gives CDR1 SGHRS, CDR2 YFSETQ. There are 14 residues in the CDR3. CDR3 sequence (DNA): TGCGCCAGCAGCTTGGTCCCGGGATACACTGAAGCTTTCTTT. This translates into CASSLVPGYTEAFF.

The V call is TRBV12-5, the J call TRBJ2-3; maybe TRBD2 (5 bases). Trimming removed 2 bases at V and 0 bases at J, with 9 bases between. Per germline, CDR1 LGHNT and CDR2 FRNRAP. The CDR3 is made up of 15 amino acids. Here the CDR3 reads CASGLRRTSTDTQYF. Here the CDR3 DNA reads TGTGCTAGTGGTTTGCGGCGGACTAGCACAGATACGCAGTATTTT.